This passage covers 25 T cell receptor beta chains from one sample sequenced in a study of immune cell composition in non-small cell lung cancer. TCRdb keeps only in-frame clones here, not all; method: immunoSEQ multiplex PCR. The table lists around 9,300 clones, 70% to 85% of them singletons. The normal lung sample lay at least 3 cm, and maximally far, from the tumour. Source material: non-adjacent lung tissue. The source is a human donor with non-small cell lung cancer.

The chain employs TRBV4-1 and TRBJ2-1; 12 bases map to TRBD1. The CDR3 covers 16 residues. The trim removed 2 bases at V and 5 bases at J, leaving 4 bases unmatched. CDR1 is MGHRA, CDR2 YSYEKL, per germline. The CDR3 region is CASSQTGTGGHNEQFF. The DNA of the CDR3 is TGCGCCAGCAGCCAAACCGGGACAGGGGGCCACAATGAGCAGTTCTTC.

This sequence joins TRBV5-1 and TRBJ2-7, with D perhaps matching TRBD2 (6 bases). CDR3 length: 16 residues. Trimming left V 4 bases short and J 6 bases short, with 23 bases between. Germline CDR1 SGHRS, CDR2 YFSETQ. The CDR3 here is CASSLASSGSALEQYF. CDR3 coding DNA: TGCGCCAGCAGCCTCGCTTCCAGCGGGTCTGCGCTCGAGCAGTACTTC.

This chain connects TRBV6-5 to TRBJ2-7, with TRBD1 matching 8 bases. Germline values: CDR1 MNHEY, CDR2 SVGAGI. With V trimmed by 4 bases and J by 4 bases, 9 bases remained unmatched. The CDR3 contains 15 residues. The CDR3 sequence: CASSFHDRGLYEQYF. In DNA, the CDR3 is TGTGCCAGCAGTTTTCATGACAGGGGACTTTACGAGCAGTACTTC.

The rearrangement links TRBV6-1 to TRBJ1-5; possibly TRBD1 for D (5 bases). CDR1 and CDR2 from the germline V gene are MNHNS and SASEGT. The length of the CDR3 is 15 residues. Trimming stripped 2 bases from V and 6 bases from J, with 14 bases between. The CDR3 is CASSESLLQGQPQHF. The CDR3 nucleotides are TGTGCCAGCAGTGAATCCCTGCTGCAGGGTCAGCCCCAGCATTTT.

The chain joins TRBV7-2 to TRBJ2-3; D ambiguous. The CDR3 runs 13 residues. Looked up from germline, CDR1 is SGHTA and CDR2 is FQGNSA. The V end was cut by 3 bases, the J end by 3 bases, with 7 bases between. The CDR3, as DNA: TGTGCCAGCAGCTTTCTACGGACAGATACGCAGTATTTT. Translation: CASSFLRTDTQYF.

The chain joins TRBV6-6 to TRBJ1-2; the D is unclear. There are 13 residues in the CDR3. V lost 2 bases and J 8 bases, leaving 12 bases between the germline ends. Germline assignment: CDR1 MNHNY and CDR2 SVGAGI (reference sequence). CDR3: CASSYDVGRGYTF. The CDR3 DNA sequence: TGTGCCAGCAGTTACGACGTGGGGAGAGGCTACACCTTC.

This chain joins TRBV6-1 and TRBJ1-3, with D hard to call. Germline lookup yields CDR1 MNHNS and CDR2 SASEGT. The CDR3 consists of 16 residues. Between the trimmed V and J ends, which lost 4 bases and 1 base, there was a span of 14 bases. Here the CDR3 DNA reads TGTGCCAGCAGTGCCCCAGGCAGGCCTTCTGGAAACACCATATATTTT. This encodes CASSAPGRPSGNTIYF.

The chain couples TRBV29-1 to TRBJ2-7; 7 bases are shared with TRBD2. CDR1 SQVTM and CDR2 ANQGSEA come from the germline V gene. Unmatched junction bases numbered 9, after V lost 7 bases and J lost 0 bases. The CDR3 totals 14 residues. Here the CDR3 DNA reads TGCAGCGCCTCCCCCGGGGGGAGCTCCTACGAGCAGTACTTC. Its translation is CSASPGGSSYEQYF.

The rearrangement joins TRBV28 to TRBJ1-1; 7 bases agree with TRBD1. Germline-derived CDR1 and CDR2 are MDHEN and SYDVKM. The junction had 6 bases not matched to a gene; V was cut back by 8 bases and J by 0 bases. The CDR3 contains 14 residues. The CDR3 sequence is CASGEGALNTEAFF. CDR3 DNA sequence: TGTGCCAGCGGAGAGGGGGCATTGAACACTGAAGCTTTCTTT.

V usage is TRBV15 and J usage is TRBJ2-6, with D tentatively TRBD2 (5 bases). V was shortened by 3 bases and J by 4 bases, with 10 bases between the two germline ends. Germline loops: CDR1 LNHNV, CDR2 YYDKDF (reference sequence). The CDR3 runs to 15 residues. The CDR3 loop reads CATSSRGSGANVLTF. CDR3 nucleotide sequence: TGTGCCACCAGCAGCCGGGGATCCGGGGCCAACGTCCTGACTTTC.

This sequence joins TRBV30 and TRBJ1-4, with no clear D. Trimming cost V 0 bases and J 4 bases, with 12 bases left between them. The CDR3 is 15 amino acids. CDR1 is GTSNPN and CDR2 is SVGIG in the germline V gene (reference sequence). The CDR3 loop reads CAWSVPSGVNEKLFF. The CDR3 DNA is TGTGCCTGGAGTGTACCCTCGGGCGTTAATGAAAAACTGTTTTTT. Using reference TRBV30 and TRBJ1-4 for the parts outside the CDR3, the full variable domain is SQTIHQWPATLVQPVGSPLSLECTVEGTSNPNLYWYRQAAGRGLQLLFYSVGIGQISSEVPQNLSASRPQDRQFILSSKKLLLSDSGFYLCAWSVPSGVNEKLFFGSGTQLSVL.

This sequence joins TRBV28 and TRBJ1-6; 8 nucleotides line up with TRBD1. The CDR3 runs 15 residues. J was trimmed by 10 bases and V by 5 bases; bases with no gene match: 10. Germline V gene lookup returns CDR1 MDHEN and CDR2 SYDVKM. CDR3 in DNA: TGTGCCAGCAGTCCCTCGGACAGGGACTACTCACCCCTCCACTTT. Its translation: CASSPSDRDYSPLHF.

This chain joins TRBV4-2 and TRBJ2-1; the D gene could be TRBD1 or TRBD2 (6 bases each). This CDR3 contains 16 residues. V gave up 4 bases and J gave up 8 bases, with 21 bases separating them. CDR1 is LGHNA and CDR2 is YNFKEQ in the germline V gene. The CDR3 coding sequence is TGTGCCAGCAGCCCACAGGGTAGCGGAGGGGCGGATGAGCAGTTCTTC. The encoded protein is CASSPQGSGGADEQFF.

V usage is TRBV6-5 and J usage is TRBJ2-5, with D unresolved. Trimming pared 4 bases from V and 3 bases from J, leaving 12 bases between. This CDR3 contains 14 residues. Germline V gene data show CDR1 as MNHEY and CDR2 as SVGAGI. The DNA of the CDR3 is TGTGCCAGCAGTTCCCCGGCACAGAAAGAGACCCAGTACTTC. Translation gives CASSSPAQKETQYF.

The chain is built from TRBV6-5 and TRBJ1-2; no clear D. CDR3 size: 16 residues. The germline CDR1 and CDR2 sequences are MNHEY and SVGAGI. V dropped 1 base and J dropped 5 bases, with 17 bases sitting between them. The CDR3 here is CASSYFIGEEHYGYTF. The CDR3 bases are TGTGCCAGCAGTTACTTTATCGGGGAGGAGCATTATGGCTACACCTTC.

The chain is built from TRBV9 and TRBJ2-1, with no clear D. Looked up from germline, CDR1 is SGDLS and CDR2 is YYNGEE. The V end lost 0 bases, the J end lost 7 bases, and 14 bases lay between the germline ends. The CDR3 consists of 15 residues. In nucleotides, the CDR3 is TGTGCCAGCAGCGTAGTAGAGGTAGGATGGAATGAGCAGTTCTTC. This translates into CASSVVEVGWNEQFF.

This clone rates as medium-sized (0.01 to 0.1%). This chain connects TRBV10-3 to TRBJ1-5, with TRBD1 matching 7 bases. Germline V CDR1 and CDR2: ENHRY, SYGVKD. The CDR3 runs 12 residues. V shed 11 bases, J shed 3 bases, and the junction held 4 bases outside the gene matches. The CDR3 DNA sequence: TGTGCCGCAGGGACAGACAATCAGCCCCAGCATTTT. It encodes CAAGTDNQPQHF.

This sequence joins TRBV6-4 and TRBJ1-3, with D tentatively TRBD1 (5 bases). The CDR3 covers 16 residues. V dropped 0 bases and J dropped 3 bases, with 12 bases sitting between them. Germline values: CDR1 MRHNA, CDR2 SNTAGT. CDR3 DNA sequence: TGTGCCAGCAGTGACTCGAGGGGAGGTATTGGAAACACCATATATTTT. This encodes CASSDSRGGIGNTIYF.

This chain connects TRBV5-4 to TRBJ1-1; no reliable D call. Germline V gives CDR1 SGHNT, CDR2 YYREEE (reference sequence). This CDR3 spans 14 amino acids. V was shortened by 0 bases and J by 1 base, with 7 bases between the two germline ends. Written as DNA, the CDR3 is TGTGCCAGCAGCTTGGCTGTTCCGAACACTGAAGCTTTCTTT. Residues: CASSLAVPNTEAFF. The full variable domain, with the rest looked up from reference TRBV5-4 and TRBJ1-1, is ETGVTQSPTHLIKTRGQQVTLRCSSQSGHNTVSWYQQALGQGPQFIFQYYREEENGRGNFPPRFSGLQFPNYSSELNVNALELDDSALYLCASSLAVPNTEAFFGQGTRLTVV.

This clone was seen a few times. The gene calls are TRBV19 and TRBJ1-1; the D gene is possibly TRBD1 (6 bases). V dropped 5 bases and J dropped 3 bases, with 13 bases sitting between them. Germline assignment: CDR1 LNHDA and CDR2 SQIVND (reference sequence). The CDR3 extends over 14 amino acids. The CDR3 bases are TGTGCCAGTAGTTGGGGGCGAGGGTACACTGAAGCTTTCTTT. It translates to CASSWGRGYTEAFF.

The chain links TRBV6-5 to TRBJ2-5, with D possibly matching TRBD1 (6 bases). With 6 bases removed from V and 3 bases from J, the gap between germline ends came to 8 bases. In germline, CDR1 is MNHEY, CDR2 SVGAGI. CDR3 length: 12 residues. This CDR3 is CASRQGKETQYF. In DNA, the CDR3 is TGTGCCAGCAGACAGGGAAAAGAGACCCAGTACTTC.

The J gene is TRBJ1-1, the V gene TRBV11-2; perhaps TRBD1 as D (5 bases). Germline CDR1 and CDR2: SGHAT and FQNNGV. This CDR3 spans 17 amino acids. The V end was cut by 3 bases, the J end by 4 bases, with 21 bases between. CDR3 coding DNA: TGTGCCAGCAGCTTCGCAACGACAGCGTTGCTTCCCACTGAAGCTTTCTTT. Its protein product is CASSFATTALLPTEAFF.

This sequence joins TRBV9 and TRBJ1-2; D is unclear. Germline assignment: CDR1 SGDLS and CDR2 YYNGEE. Trimming removed 0 bases at V and 0 bases at J, with 6 bases between. CDR3 length: 14 residues. The CDR3 bases are TGTGCCAGCAGCGTAGAGAATACTAACTATGGCTACACCTTC. Translation: CASSVENTNYGYTF.

The chain joins TRBV5-6 to TRBJ2-7; TRBD1 matches 7 bases. V gave up 1 base and J gave up 1 base; unmatched junction bases: 2. The length of the CDR3 is 14 residues. The V gene's germline CDR1 is SGHDT and CDR2 YYEEEE. CDR3 sequence (DNA): TGTGCCAGCAGCTTGTCGGGACAGTCCTACGAGCAGTACTTC. Its protein product is CASSLSGQSYEQYF. The whole variable domain, remainder taken from reference TRBV5-6 and TRBJ2-7, is DAGVTQSPTHLIKTRGQQVTLRCSPKSGHDTVSWYQQALGQGPQFIFQYYEEEERQRGNFPDRFSGHQFPNYSSELNVNALLLGDSALYLCASSLSGQSYEQYFGPGTRLTVT.

This CDR3 is CASRDRTYNSPLHF. The CDR3 coding sequence is TGTGCCAGCAGAGACCGTACCTATAATTCACCCCTCCACTTT. The gene calls are TRBV27 and TRBJ1-6; D remains unclear. The germline gives CDR1 MNHEY, CDR2 SMNVEV (reference sequence). This CDR3 comprises 14 residues. V shed 6 bases and J shed 2 bases, with 8 bases lying between them.